This is a list of T cell receptor beta chains from one sample in a study of blood T cell repertoires in COVID-19. The method was immunoSEQ multiplex PCR; TCRdb's version includes in-frame clones alone and lacks a portion of them. The data contain 90,000 to 130,000 clones, about 85% of them singletons. The source material was peripheral blood. These receptors all stem from a man aged 40-50 years with acute or convalescent COVID-19. Both conserved end residues are part of each CDR3. D genes are given only for firm matches. For some rows the clone size is stated as once, few or many, or as a class when expanded; others skip it.

v_gene	abundance	d_gene	j_gene	CDR3aa	CDR3nt
TRBV10-1	.	.	TRBJ1-5	CASSTAGGGANQPQHF	TGCGCCAGCAGCACCGCGGGGGGGGGAGCCAACCAGCCCCAGCATTTT
TRBV30	.	TRBD2	TRBJ2-7	CAWSVGSGNYYEQYF	TGTGCCTGGAGTGTAGGCAGCGGGAACTACTACGAGCAGTACTTC
TRBV6-5	.	.	TRBJ2-1	CASSYSRGDVIF	TGTGCCAGCAGTTACTCGCGCGGGGACGTGATCTTC
TRBV24-1	.	TRBD1	TRBJ2-7	CATSAGQGARYEQYF	TGTGCCACCAGTGCCGGACAGGGGGCCCGATACGAGCAGTACTTC
TRBV18	.	.	TRBJ1-1	CASSPARFGTEAFF	TGTGCCAGCTCACCTGCCCGTTTCGGGACTGAAGCTTTCTTT
TRBV3-1/TRBV3-2	.	.	TRBJ2-3	CASSLRGSDTQYF	TGTGCCAGCAGCCTAAGGGGCTCAGATACGCAGTATTTT
TRBV9	.	.	TRBJ2-3	CASSPGNGFPTDTQYF	TGTGCCAGCAGCCCAGGGAACGGATTTCCCACAGATACGCAGTATTTT
TRBV6-1	.	TRBD1	TRBJ2-7	CASSEGRTGRPYEQYF	TGTGCCAGCAGTGAAGGGAGGACAGGGAGGCCTTACGAGCAGTACTTC
TRBV15	.	.	TRBJ1-1	CATSVANFSTEAFF	TGTGCCACCAGCGTAGCCAATTTCAGCACTGAAGCTTTCTTT
TRBV19	once	.	TRBJ1-1	CASSMSVNTEAFF	TGTGCCAGTAGTATGTCAGTGAACACTGAAGCTTTCTTT
TRBV3-1/TRBV3-2	.	TRBD1	TRBJ1-2	CASSPRDRHYGYTF	TGTGCCAGCAGCCCCCGGGACAGGCACTATGGCTACACCTTC
TRBV27	.	.	TRBJ2-6	CASSSVVDSGANVLTF	TGTGCCAGCAGTTCTGTAGTAGACTCTGGGGCCAACGTCCTGACTTTC
TRBV27	.	TRBD1	TRBJ2-2	CASRQTGGASTGELFF	TGTGCCAGCAGGCAGACAGGGGGCGCGAGCACCGGGGAGCTGTTTTTT
TRBV7-9	.	TRBD2	TRBJ2-5	CASSRGVWETQYF	TGTGCCAGCAGCCGGGGGGTCTGGGAGACCCAGTACTTC
TRBV11-1	.	.	TRBJ2-1	CASSLALAAHEQFF	TGTGCCAGCAGCTTAGCCCTAGCTGCCCATGAGCAGTTCTTC
TRBV11-3	.	.	TRBJ2-1	CASSLTRYNEQFF	TGTGCCAGCAGCTTGACACGCTACAATGAGCAGTTCTTC
TRBV6-2/TRBV6-3	.	TRBD1	TRBJ2-3	CASSSGTGSGTDTQYF	TGTGCCAGCAGTTCCGGGACAGGGTCGGGCACAGATACGCAGTATTTT
TRBV7-6	once	.	TRBJ1-4	CASSRQGLANEKLFF	TGTGCCAGCAGCCGGCAGGGGTTGGCTAATGAAAAACTGTTTTTT
TRBV7-9	once	.	TRBJ2-1	CASSLVVGDYYNEQFF	TGTGCCAGCAGCTTAGTGGTAGGTGACTACTACAATGAGCAGTTCTTC
TRBV7-6	once	TRBD1	TRBJ2-3	CASSFSGQGPVPQYF	TGTGCCAGCAGCTTTTCGGGACAGGGTCCTGTTCCGCAGTATTTT
TRBV7-9	.	TRBD2	TRBJ2-3	CASSMGLARDADTQYF	TGTGCCAGCAGCATGGGACTAGCAAGGGACGCAGATACGCAGTATTTT
TRBV2	.	TRBD1	TRBJ1-1	CASRPGQGGNSHF	TGTGCCAGCAGGCCCGGACAGGGGGGGAACTCCCACTTT
TRBV11-3	.	TRBD2	TRBJ2-7	CASSLGAGTSGSMDEQYF	TGTGCCAGCAGCTTAGGGGCCGGGACTAGCGGGAGTATGGACGAGCAGTACTTC
TRBV11-2	many	.	TRBJ1-4	CASSLGLTKGKLFF	TGTGCCAGCAGCCTGGGACTGACTAAGGGGAAACTGTTTTTT
TRBV11-1	.	.	TRBJ2-5	CASSSGLSQETQYF	TGTGCCAGCAGCTCAGGACTGAGCCAAGAGACCCAGTACTTC
TRBV6-5	.	.	TRBJ1-2	CASTQRDRQNYGYTF	TGTGCCAGCACCCAACGTGACAGGCAGAACTATGGCTACACCTTC
TRBV6-2/TRBV6-3	.	TRBD2	TRBJ2-7	CASSPGTEVSGRNYEQYF	TGTGCCAGCAGTCCCGGGACAGAAGTTAGCGGGAGGAACTACGAGCAGTACTTC
TRBV6-1	few	.	TRBJ1-2	CASSEGRGYYTF	TGTGCCAGCAGTGAAGGGCGGGGATACTACACCTTC
TRBV7-2	.	TRBD2	TRBJ2-1	CASSLEAGGYEQFF	TGTGCCAGCAGCTTAGAAGCGGGGGGCTATGAGCAGTTCTTC
TRBV7-8	.	TRBD2	TRBJ2-1	CASSLTSGSISNEQFF	TGTGCCAGCAGCTTGACTAGCGGGAGCATCTCCAATGAGCAGTTCTTC
TRBV13	.	TRBD2	TRBJ2-1	CASTLGGANEQFF	TGTGCCAGCACCTTGGGAGGGGCCAATGAGCAGTTCTTC
TRBV19	.	TRBD2	TRBJ2-4	CASSQRTSGYKNIQYF	TGTGCCAGTAGTCAACGGACTAGCGGATACAAAAACATTCAGTACTTC
TRBV7-3	once	TRBD1	TRBJ2-3	CASSLTGGDTQYF	TGTGCCAGCAGCCTGACAGGGGGAGATACGCAGTATTTT
TRBV30	.	TRBD1	TRBJ2-1	CAANDRVNEQFF	TGTGCCGCTAACGACAGGGTTAATGAGCAGTTCTTC
TRBV11-3	.	TRBD2	TRBJ2-1	CASSPLAGAREQFF	TGTGCCAGCAGCCCCCTAGCGGGGGCGAGGGAGCAGTTCTTC
TRBV28	few	.	TRBJ1-2	CASSFVPIYGYTF	TGTGCCAGCAGTTTTGTTCCAATCTATGGCTACACCTTC
TRBV4-2	.	TRBD1	TRBJ2-7	CASSQSSGTGGSYEQYF	TGTGCCAGCAGCCAATCGTCGGGGACAGGGGGCTCCTACGAGCAGTACTTC
TRBV2	few	TRBD2	TRBJ2-1	CASSRQLAGSLNEQFF	TGTGCCAGCAGTCGACAACTAGCGGGAAGCCTTAATGAGCAGTTCTTC
TRBV30	.	.	TRBJ2-6	CAWSSPGFSGANVLTF	TGTGCCTGGAGTTCCCCAGGTTTCTCTGGGGCCAACGTCCTGACTTTC
TRBV6-5	.	.	TRBJ1-2	CASSKTGTNYGYTF	TGTGCCAGCAGTAAAACAGGGACCAACTATGGCTACACCTTC
TRBV5-1	.	TRBD1	TRBJ1-4	CASSSGQGNEKLFF	TGCGCCAGCAGCTCCGGACAGGGGAATGAAAAACTGTTTTTT
TRBV5-1	.	TRBD2	TRBJ2-7	CASSLGLAGVGEQYF	TGCGCCAGCAGCTTGGGACTAGCGGGGGTAGGCGAGCAGTACTTC
TRBV18	once	TRBD2	TRBJ2-1	CASSTGGGSEQFF	TGTGCCAGCTCCACCGGGGGAGGGAGTGAGCAGTTCTTC
TRBV4-1	.	TRBD1	TRBJ1-1	CASSQYAGQTMNTEAFF	TGCGCCAGCAGCCAATATGCGGGACAGACAATGAACACTGAAGCTTTCTTT
TRBV5-5	.	.	TRBJ2-7	CASSFKAVSYEQYF	TGTGCCAGCAGCTTCAAAGCGGTCTCCTACGAGCAGTACTTC
TRBV9	.	TRBD2	TRBJ2-3	CASSVDKRESADTQYF	TGTGCCAGCAGCGTAGACAAGCGGGAGTCGGCAGATACGCAGTATTTT
TRBV25-1	.	.	TRBJ1-3	CASSGGRGWRNTIYF	TGTGCCAGCAGTGGGGGACGGGGGTGGAGAAACACCATATATTTT
TRBV6-2/TRBV6-3	.	TRBD1	TRBJ1-2	CASSWRQGGYTF	TGTGCCAGCAGTTGGCGACAGGGAGGCTACACCTTC